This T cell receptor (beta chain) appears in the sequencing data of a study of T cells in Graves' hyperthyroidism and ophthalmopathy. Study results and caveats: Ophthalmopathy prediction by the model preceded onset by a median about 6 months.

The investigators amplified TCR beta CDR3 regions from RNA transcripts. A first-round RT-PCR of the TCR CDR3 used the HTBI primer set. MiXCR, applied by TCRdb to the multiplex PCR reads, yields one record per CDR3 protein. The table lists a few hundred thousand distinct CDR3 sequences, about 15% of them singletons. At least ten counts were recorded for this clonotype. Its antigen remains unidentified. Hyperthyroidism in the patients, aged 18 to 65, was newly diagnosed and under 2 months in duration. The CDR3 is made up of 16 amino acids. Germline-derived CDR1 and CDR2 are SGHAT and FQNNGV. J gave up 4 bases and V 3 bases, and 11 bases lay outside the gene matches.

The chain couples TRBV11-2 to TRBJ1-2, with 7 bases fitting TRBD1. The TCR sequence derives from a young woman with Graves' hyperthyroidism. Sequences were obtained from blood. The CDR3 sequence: CASSLPTGAASYGYTF. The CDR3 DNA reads TGTGCCAGCAGCTTGCCTACAGGGGCAGCGTCCTATGGCTACACCTTC.